One sample yielded the 27 T cell receptor beta chains listed below, sequenced in a study of T cell repertoires in cytomegalovirus infection. MiXCR, applied by TCRdb to the reads, yields one record per CDR3 protein. The sample includes roughly 500,000 distinct CDR3 sequences, 42% of them seen just once. No antigen has been identified for these receptors. The sequencing used cultured PBMCs, collected from culture after CMV antigen stimulation. The receptors were gathered from a human donor in good health (CMV status not recorded). Some clones in this sample may be carry-over from other donors' samples.

This clonotype was recorded a few times. The V call is TRBV7-2, the J call TRBJ2-5, with D unresolved. Germline V CDR1 and CDR2: SGHTA, FQGNSA. V was cut by 2 bases and J by 5 bases, with 15 bases left in between. The CDR3 is 15 residues long. CDR3 residues: CASSLRYEFSETQYF. CDR3 coding DNA: TGTGCCAGCAGCTTACGGTATGAGTTCTCCGAGACCCAGTACTTC.

This clonotype was seen many times. The rearrangement links TRBV7-2 to TRBJ1-1, with 8 bases identical to TRBD1. In germline, CDR1 is SGHTA, CDR2 FQGNSA. The V and J ends lost 4 bases and 3 bases, in that order; junction bases with no gene match: 10. The CDR3 is made up of 16 amino acids. The CDR3 reads CASSSRMDREDTEAFF. CDR3 sequence (DNA): TGTGCCAGCAGCTCCAGAATGGACAGGGAGGACACTGAAGCTTTCTTT.

The CDR3 DNA follows: TGTGCCATCAGTGTGGGACAGGGTGGTTCACCCCTCCACTTT. Encoded protein: CAISVGQGGSPLHF. V gene TRBV10-3 combines with J gene TRBJ1-6; TRBD1 matches 9 bases. V lost 4 bases to trimming and J lost 9 bases; unmatched junction nucleotides: 4. Germline CDR1 is ENHRY and CDR2 is SYGVKD. The CDR3 loop spans 14 amino acids.

This CDR3 reads CASLPGQGNEKLFF. CDR3 in DNA: TGTGCCAGCTTGCCGGGACAGGGGAATGAAAAACTGTTTTTT. This rearrangement joins TRBV12-3 or TRBV12-4 to TRBJ1-4; 10 bases fit TRBD1. J lost 5 bases, V lost 8 bases, and 5 bases had no gene match. The CDR3 length is 14 residues.

The chain carries TRBV19 and TRBJ1-1; no firm D call. V was clipped by 6 bases and J by 5 bases, with 7 bases between them. CDR1 and CDR2 from the germline V gene are LNHDA and SQIVND (reference sequence). The CDR3 has 11 residues. CDR3 in DNA: TGTGCCAGTAGGTCCGGGACTGAAGCTTTCTTT. Translating it yields CASRSGTEAFF.

A few counts support this clonotype. The chain links TRBV7-2 to TRBJ1-4; TRBD1 might be the D (5 bases). The CDR3 is 14 amino acids. The ends were cut back, 2 bases at V and 6 bases at J, with 10 bases in the middle. Germline V gene lookup returns CDR1 SGHTA and CDR2 FQGNSA. CDR3 nucleotides: TGTGCCAGCAGCTTATATCTGGGGGATGAAAAACTGTTTTTT. Its translation is CASSLYLGDEKLFF.

The V gene is TRBV5-1, the J gene TRBJ2-1; possible D gene TRBD1, 6 bases. The V end lost 4 bases, the J end lost 5 bases, and 16 bases lay between the germline ends. This CDR3 has 15 amino acids. Looked up from germline, CDR1 is SGHRS and CDR2 is YFSETQ. The CDR3 reads CASSLGHDRNNEQFF. The CDR3 DNA sequence: TGCGCCAGCAGCCTAGGACATGACAGGAACAATGAGCAGTTCTTC.

The rearrangement uses TRBV12-3 or TRBV12-4 and TRBJ2-1; D is undetermined. The CDR3 is made up of 10 amino acids. V shed 2 bases and J shed 8 bases, with 1 base lying between them. CDR3 region: CASSLYEQFF. The DNA of the CDR3 is TGTGCCAGCAGTTTATATGAGCAGTTCTTC.

V is TRBV4-2 and J is TRBJ2-1; 9 nucleotides line up with TRBD2. This CDR3 comprises 18 residues. V shed 3 bases, J shed 7 bases, and the junction held 16 bases outside the gene matches. CDR1 is LGHNA, CDR2 YNFKEQ, per germline. The CDR3 DNA follows: TGTGCCAGCAGCCATCCCGATGGTGTGCGGGGGGGTGGGAATGAGCAGTTCTTC. Translation gives CASSHPDGVRGGGNEQFF.

The chain recombines TRBV7-6 with TRBJ2-2; D is perhaps TRBD2 (6 bases). The CDR3 runs 16 residues. V was pared by 5 bases and J by 1 base, with 14 bases between. Germline V CDR1 and CDR2: SGHVS, FNYEAQ. CDR3 loop: CASSPRQGGNTGELFF. The CDR3 DNA is TGTGCCAGCAGCCCCCGCCAGGGAGGGAACACCGGGGAGCTGTTTTTT. The full variable domain, rest sourced from reference TRBV7-6 and TRBJ2-2, is GAGVSQSPRYKVTKRGQDVALRCDPISGHVSLYWYRQALGQGPEFLTYFNYEAQQDKSGLPNDRFSAERPEGSISTLTIQRTEQRDSAMYRCASSPRQGGNTGELFFGEGSRLTVL.

This clonotype occurred once. Germline and junction disagree at one end, which may indicate a read error. The chain carries TRBV20-1 and TRBJ2-1, with D perhaps TRBD1 or TRBD2 (5 bases each). CDR1 and CDR2 from the germline V gene are DFQATT and SNEGSKA (reference sequence). The CDR3 spans 12 residues. The CDR3 sequence: CSARDQLPGAIF. CDR3 nucleotide sequence: TGCAGTGCTAGAGATCAACTGCCCGGGGCGATCTTC.

In this sample, this clonotype turned up a few times. The chain uses TRBV7-2 and TRBJ1-1, with 7 bases fitting TRBD1. Per germline, CDR1 SGHTA and CDR2 FQGNSA. CDR3 length equals 13 residues. J was trimmed by 8 bases and V by 4 bases; bases with no gene match: 7. CDR3 sequence (DNA): TGTGCCAGCAGCTCTGAGACAGGGCGAGAAGCTTTCTTT. It is translated as CASSSETGREAFF.

This clonotype has just a few counts. CDR3 protein: CASSQDRVANEKLFF. Written as DNA, the CDR3 is TGTGCCAGCAGTCAGGACAGGGTTGCTAATGAAAAACTGTTTTTT. The chain employs TRBV6-1 and TRBJ1-4; TRBD1 matches at 8 bases. The CDR3 spans 15 residues. J lost 3 bases, V lost 5 bases, and 5 bases had no gene match. Looked up from germline, CDR1 is MNHNS and CDR2 is SASEGT.

This clonotype has more than one count but fewer than ten. CDR3 DNA: TGTGCCACCAGCAGAGGAGGGACTAAAAGCGTTAGTGAGCAGTTCTTC. Translating gives CATSRGGTKSVSEQFF. The V call is TRBV15, the J call TRBJ2-1; TRBD2 matches 7 bases. J was trimmed by 9 bases and V by 1 base; bases with no gene match: 12. From germline, CDR1 is LNHNV and CDR2 YYDKDF (reference sequence). CDR3 length: 16 amino acids. The whole variable domain, remainder taken from reference TRBV15 and TRBJ2-1, is DAMVIQNPRYQVTQFGKPVTLSCSQTLNHNVMYWYQQKSSQAPKLLFHYYDKDFNNEADTPDNFQSRRPNTSFCFLDIRSPGLGDTAMYLCATSRGGTKSVSEQFFGPGTRLTVL.

The chain recombines TRBV27 with TRBJ1-1; no definite D call. CDR3 length: 13 amino acids. Deletions cut 3 bases from V and 2 bases from J, with 7 bases between. CDR1 and CDR2 (germline): MNHEY, SMNVEV (reference sequence). CDR3 loop: CASSLLDNTEAFF. For the CDR3, the DNA is TGTGCCAGCAGTTTGCTGGACAACACTGAAGCTTTCTTT.

This clonotype turned up a few times. The chain recombines TRBV7-2 with TRBJ2-5, with 9 bases aligning to TRBD1. CDR3 length equals 14 residues. V was clipped by 3 bases and J by 4 bases; unmatched bases: 3. Germline V CDR1 and CDR2: SGHTA, FQGNSA. The CDR3 DNA is TGTGCCAGCAGCTTTAACAGGGGGCGAGAGACCCAGTACTTC. Its translation is CASSFNRGRETQYF.

V is TRBV27 and J is TRBJ1-1, with a weak D call TRBD1 (5 bases). Germline CDR1 and CDR2: MNHEY and SMNVEV (reference sequence). The CDR3 spans 14 residues. V was pared by 2 bases and J by 3 bases, with 10 bases between. CDR3 nucleotide sequence: TGTGCCAGCAGTTTACTCGGGGCGTACACTGAAGCTTTCTTT. Residues: CASSLLGAYTEAFF.

The rearrangement joins TRBV19 to TRBJ2-3; tentative D call: TRBD1 (6 bases). Germline V gene sequence: CDR1 LNHDA, CDR2 SQIVND (reference sequence). CDR3 length equals 13 residues. V lost 8 bases and J 3 bases, leaving 12 bases between the germline ends. CDR3 in amino acids: CASGTQGTDTQYF. The CDR3 nucleotides are TGTGCCAGTGGTACCCAGGGGACAGATACGCAGTATTTT.

The chain uses TRBV7-2 and TRBJ2-3; the D gene is possibly TRBD2 (6 bases). V was pared by 6 bases and J by 1 base, with 11 bases between. The V gene's germline CDR1 is SGHTA and CDR2 FQGNSA. CDR3 size: 14 residues. As DNA, the CDR3 is TGTGCCAGCAGGGTCGCGGGGCGCACAGATACGCAGTATTTT. Its protein product is CASRVAGRTDTQYF.

The J gene is TRBJ2-5, the V gene TRBV7-9; D is perhaps TRBD1 or TRBD2 (5 bases each). Per germline, CDR1 SEHNR and CDR2 FQNEAQ (reference sequence). Trimming left V 5 bases short and J 2 bases short, with 12 bases between. CDR3 length equals 14 residues. The CDR3 sequence is CASSGPGRQETQYF. The CDR3 region has the DNA TGTGCCAGCAGCGGACCGGGACGGCAAGAGACCCAGTACTTC.

The V gene is TRBV20-1, the J gene TRBJ2-7; TRBD1 is a possible D gene (6 bases). Trimming took 5 bases from V and 9 from J, leaving 23 bases between them. Germline V gene lookup returns CDR1 DFQATT and CDR2 SNEGSKA (reference sequence). This CDR3 is 14 amino acids long. CDR3 DNA sequence: TGCAGTGCTCGACCCGGGACACCCAGACCGTGGCAGTACTTC. Translating gives CSARPGTPRPWQYF.

V and J are TRBV24-1 and TRBJ2-3; 10 positions agree with TRBD1. Germline V gene lookup returns CDR1 KGHDR and CDR2 SFDVKD. The CDR3 sequence is 14 residues long. The V and J ends lost 7 bases and 5 bases, in that order; junction bases with no gene match: 5. CDR3 sequence: CATRGTGDRDTQYF. In DNA, the CDR3 is TGTGCCACCAGGGGGACAGGGGATAGAGATACGCAGTATTTT.

The V call is TRBV11-2, the J call TRBJ2-1, with TRBD1 identical over 8 bases. The CDR3 totals 16 residues. Germline V lookup: CDR1 SGHAT, CDR2 FQNNGV. J lost 7 bases, V lost 5 bases, and 13 bases had no gene match. The CDR3 bases are TGTGCCAGCAGCCTCAGGACAGGGACCATTGGGAATGAGCAGTTCTTC. The encoded protein is CASSLRTGTIGNEQFF.

This chain links TRBV7-6 with TRBJ2-5, with D possibly being TRBD2 (5 bases). Trimming stripped 4 bases from V and 5 bases from J, with 20 bases between. Germline V gives CDR1 SGHVS, CDR2 FNYEAQ. The CDR3 contains 16 residues. CDR3 amino acids: CASSSRAGRTVETQYF. The CDR3 nucleotides are TGTGCCAGCAGCTCTAGGGCGGGCCGGACGGTTGAGACCCAGTACTTC.

As to this clonotype: One end of the junction varies from germline; a read error may be responsible. This chain links TRBV6-6 with TRBJ1-1, with D perhaps matching TRBD1 (6 bases). CDR3 length: 12 amino acids. The germline CDR1 and CDR2 sequences are MNHNY and SVGAGI (reference sequence). Here the CDR3 reads CASRYSRGEAFF. CDR3 bases: TGTGCCAGCAGGTACTCCAGGGGCGAAGCTTTCTTT.

The J gene is TRBJ2-3, the V gene TRBV6-5, with 10 bases lining up with TRBD1. The V gene's germline CDR1 is MNHEY and CDR2 SVGAGI. This CDR3 is built from 17 residues. The V and J ends lost 6 bases and 1 base, in that order; junction bases with no gene match: 10. The DNA of the CDR3 is TGTGCCAGCAGCCCGGGACAGGGGCGTCCGGGCACAGATACGCAGTATTTT. Translated: CASSPGQGRPGTDTQYF.

This sequence joins TRBV7-8 and TRBJ2-7; D remains unclear. V shed 7 bases and J shed 5 bases, with 12 bases lying between them. Germline V gives CDR1 SGHVS, CDR2 FQNEAQ. The CDR3 totals 12 residues. DNA of the CDR3: TGTGCCAGCACCCTATTTTATAACGAGCAGTACTTC. This sequence encodes CASTLFYNEQYF.